This T cell receptor (beta chain) was recovered during a study of graft-versus-host responses after intestinal transplantation. Trimming left V 3 bases short and J 2 bases short, with 12 bases between. Germline CDR1 SGHAT, CDR2 FQNNGV. This CDR3 has 15 amino acids. TCRdb's table, derived via immunoSEQ multiplex PCR, lists solely in-frame clones and lacks some. The table lists fewer than 90,000 clones, 94% of them singletons. Points on this clone: Its antigen is unidentified.

The sequence was obtained from a human donor who was the organ donor for an intestinal transplant. The chain couples TRBV11-2 to TRBJ2-3; D tentatively reads TRBD1 or TRBD2 (6 bases each). Here the sequenced sample was unstimulated CD4+ T cells sorted from spleen or lymph node cells, taken before transplant. CDR3 in amino acids: CASSFLGGITDTQYF. Here the CDR3 DNA reads TGTGCCAGCAGCTTCTTAGGGGGGATCACAGATACGCAGTATTTT.